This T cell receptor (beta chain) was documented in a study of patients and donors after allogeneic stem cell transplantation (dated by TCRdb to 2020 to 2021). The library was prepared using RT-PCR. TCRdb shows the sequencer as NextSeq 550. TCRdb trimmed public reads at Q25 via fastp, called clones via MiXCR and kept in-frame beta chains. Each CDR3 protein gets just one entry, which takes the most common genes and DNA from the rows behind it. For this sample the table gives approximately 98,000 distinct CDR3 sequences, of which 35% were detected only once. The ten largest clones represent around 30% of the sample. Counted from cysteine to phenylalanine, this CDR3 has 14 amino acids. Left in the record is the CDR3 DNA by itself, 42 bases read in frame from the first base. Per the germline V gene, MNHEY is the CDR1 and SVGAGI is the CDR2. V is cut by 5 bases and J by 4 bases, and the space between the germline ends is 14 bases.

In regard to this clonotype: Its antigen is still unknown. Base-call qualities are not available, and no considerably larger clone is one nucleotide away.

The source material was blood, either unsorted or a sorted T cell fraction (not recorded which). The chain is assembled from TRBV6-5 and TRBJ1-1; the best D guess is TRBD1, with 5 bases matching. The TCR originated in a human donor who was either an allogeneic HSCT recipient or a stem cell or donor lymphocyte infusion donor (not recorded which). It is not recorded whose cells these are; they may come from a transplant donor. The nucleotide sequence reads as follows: TGTGCCAGCAGTCCCTGGGACTTTCGCACTGAAGCTTTCTTT. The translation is CASSPWDFRTEAFF.